This T cell receptor (beta chain) is drawn from a study of regulatory T cells in long-lasting Graves disease. This clonotype showed up many times. Its specificity is not known. Stated time point: newly diagnosed GD, antithyroid drugs for less than 3 months. There was RNA extracted from PBMCs, and the TCR library was made from it. Whole-study findings and limits: The small sample size may have reduced accuracy.

Both iRepertoire HTBI primers and Arm-PCR of CDR3 regions were used to build the TCR beta libraries. A single record per CDR3 protein comes from TCRdb applying MiXCR to the multiplex PCR reads. This sample carries 450,000 to 600,000 distinct CDR3 sequences, 16% of them seen once, and the ten largest clones take 12%. The same specimen was also included in a second study, on T cells in Graves' hyperthyroidism and ophthalmopathy. This second report adds: For ophthalmopathy, model prediction preceded onset by a median approximately 6 months.

Sequencing used peripheral blood mononuclear cells (PBMCs), obtained at new diagnosis, from a patient treated with antithyroid drugs. The clonotype originates from a man aged 40-49 years with Graves disease.

The CDR3 here is CAKLKVDNEQFF. In DNA, the CDR3 is TGTGCCAAACTTAAGGTGGACAATGAGCAGTTCTTC. This chain uses TRBV2 with TRBJ2-1, with D unclear. The V end was cut by 10 bases, the J end by 5 bases, with 12 bases between. The CDR3 totals 12 residues. Looked up from germline, CDR1 is SNHLY and CDR2 is FYNNEI.